Presented here are 7 T cell receptor beta chains from one specimen sequenced in a study of shared clonotypes between healthy human individuals. The table came from immunoSEQ multiplex PCR; TCRdb's copy has only in-frame clones and leaves some out. The data contain 650,000 to 750,000 clones, less than 80% of them seen just once; the ten biggest clones take up 1.8%. Material for sequencing was memory CD4+ T cells sorted from blood. Subset reported: CD45RA-negative fraction. The origin of the receptors is a woman in her 30s in good health.

This chain uses TRBV19 with TRBJ1-1; D call uncertain. The germline V and J ends were trimmed by 5 bases and 4 bases, with 20 bases remaining between them. The germline CDR1 and CDR2 sequences are LNHDA and SQIVND (reference sequence). CDR3 length: 16 amino acids. The CDR3 here is CASSAEQKTGSTEAFF. The CDR3 coding sequence is TGTGCCAGTAGTGCCGAACAGAAAACCGGGAGCACTGAAGCTTTCTTT.

This clone has only one observation. The rearrangement links TRBV5-4 to TRBJ2-5, with 9 bases lining up with TRBD1. Near its end, the DNA agrees better with TRBJ2-7, so the J call may be wrong. Germline loops: CDR1 SGHNT, CDR2 YYREEE (reference sequence). The CDR3 loop spans 13 amino acids. The CDR3 here is CASRRDRDYEQYF. CDR3 coding DNA: TGTGCCAGCAGGCGGGACAGGGACTACGAGCAGTACTTC.

The chain carries TRBV6-1 and TRBJ1-1; tentatively, D is TRBD1 (5 bases). CDR3 length: 11 residues. Germline V CDR1 and CDR2: MNHNS, SASEGT. Trimming shortened V by 6 bases and J by 4 bases, and 6 bases separated the two germline ends. The CDR3 nucleotides read TGTGCCAGCAGGGGGGTCACTGAAGCTTTCTTT. Translation gives CASRGVTEAFF.

The V gene is TRBV18, the J gene TRBJ2-5; 8 bases are a match to TRBD2. The germline gives CDR1 KGHSH, CDR2 LQKENI. After removal of 3 bases from V and 4 bases from J, the junction contained 4 bases not matched to a gene. There are 14 residues in the CDR3. The CDR3: CASSPTGGGETQYF. CDR3 sequence (DNA): TGTGCCAGCTCACCCACGGGAGGGGGAGAGACCCAGTACTTC.

V is TRBV9 and J is TRBJ2-5; 11 bases align to TRBD2. CDR3 length: 14 residues. CDR1 and CDR2 (germline): SGDLS, YYNGEE. Trimming at V came to 3 bases and at J to 3 bases, leaving 1 base not matched to a gene. As DNA, the CDR3 is TGTGCCAGCAGCGCACTAGCGGGAGAAGAGACCCAGTACTTC. The encoded protein is CASSALAGEETQYF.

The V call is TRBV5-1, the J call TRBJ1-1; 7 positions agree with TRBD1. Germline lookup yields CDR1 SGHRS and CDR2 YFSETQ. With V trimmed by 4 bases and J by 1 base, 7 bases remained unmatched. The CDR3 covers 15 residues. The CDR3 is CASSTTTGANTEAFF. The CDR3 bases are TGCGCCAGCAGCACCACCACAGGGGCGAACACTGAAGCTTTCTTT. The full variable domain, its missing parts supplied by reference TRBV5-1 and TRBJ1-1, is KAGVTQTPRYLIKTRGQQVTLSCSPISGHRSVSWYQQTPGQGLQFLFEYFSETQRNKGNFPGRFSGRQFSNSRSEMNVSTLELGDSALYLCASSTTTGANTEAFFGQGTRLTVV.

V and J are TRBV2 and TRBJ2-7, with 7 nucleotides matching TRBD2. V lost 11 bases to trimming and J lost 5 bases; unmatched junction nucleotides: 9. CDR1 and CDR2 (germline): SNHLY, FYNNEI. This CDR3 has 12 residues. Written as DNA, the CDR3 is TGTGCCTGTGGGGGGGAGTTGAACGAGCAGTACTTC. Amino acid sequence: CACGGELNEQYF.